This T cell receptor (beta chain) is drawn from a study of regulatory T cells in long-lasting Graves disease. Background on the study: By definition, persistent Graves' disease involved antithyroid drugs for over 5 years alongside positive TSH receptor antibodies.

Germline CDR1 and CDR2: SEHNR and FQNEAQ (reference sequence). CDR3 length: 12 amino acids. Deletions cut 5 bases from V and 7 bases from J, with 9 bases between. The time point is: persistent/refractory GD, antithyroid drugs over 5 years with positive TRAb. The TCR library was made from RNA that had been extracted from PBMCs in TRIzol. As for this clonotype: Its specificity is unknown.

HTBI primers from iRepertoire and Arm-PCR of CDR3 regions yielded the TCR beta libraries. TCRdb re-called the multiplex PCR reads through MiXCR, storing one row per CDR3 protein. The sample includes around 450,000 distinct CDR3 sequences, about a fifth of them seen just once. Study observations and caveats: Patients with persistent disease showed a bias toward TRBV28, TRBJ1-2 and TRBJ2-5.

The specimen was peripheral blood mononuclear cells (PBMCs), collected when the disease was refractory, from a patient treated with antithyroid drugs. The receptor comes from a female donor with Graves disease. The chain couples TRBV7-9 to TRBJ1-5, with D unresolved. DNA of the CDR3: TGTGCCAGCAGCGACTTCGGACAGCCCCAGCATTTT. It yields the protein CASSDFGQPQHF.